This T cell receptor beta chain was identified during a study of blood T cell repertoires in COVID-19. About the study: Collection of acute and convalescent COVID-19 samples took place in the United States, Italy and Spain. The cDNA or gDNA used as material had been derived from T cells, B-cell-depleted T cells, or PBMCs.

The germline V gene encodes CDR1 MGHRA and CDR2 YSYEKL. The CDR3 loop spans 16 amino acids. Trimming took 0 bases from V and 8 from J, leaving 16 bases between them. Original methodology: Nucleated cell counts were estimated from reference gene primer amplification. Clones were sequenced by immunoSEQ multiplex PCR, and TCRdb holds only the in-frame ones, with some missing. V, J and clone size are taken as reported in that table, and D and trimming were inferred from the DNA itself. The top ten hold 3% to 4.5% of the sample, which has a few hundred thousand clones, 85% seen once. The chain links TRBV4-1 to TRBJ2-2; the D gene is possibly TRBD2 (6 bases). The clonotype comes from a woman aged 18-35 years with acute or convalescent COVID-19. Input material: peripheral blood. The CDR3 DNA sequence: TGCGCCAGCAGCCAAGACCACGGGACTCCCTTGGGGGAGCTGTTTTTT. Translation gives CASSQDHGTPLGELFF.